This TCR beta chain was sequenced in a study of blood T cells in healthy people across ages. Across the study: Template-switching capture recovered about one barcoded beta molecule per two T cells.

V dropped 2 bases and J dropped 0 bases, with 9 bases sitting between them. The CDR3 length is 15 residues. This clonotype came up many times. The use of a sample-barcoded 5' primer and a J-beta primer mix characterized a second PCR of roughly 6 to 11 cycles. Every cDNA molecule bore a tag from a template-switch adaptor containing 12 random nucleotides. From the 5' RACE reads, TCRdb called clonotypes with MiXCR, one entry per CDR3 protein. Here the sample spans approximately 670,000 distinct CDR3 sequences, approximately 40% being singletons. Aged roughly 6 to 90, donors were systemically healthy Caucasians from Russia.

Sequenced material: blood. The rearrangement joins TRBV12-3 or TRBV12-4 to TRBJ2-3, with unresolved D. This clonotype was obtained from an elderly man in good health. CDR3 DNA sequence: TGTGCCAGCAGTTTACAGGCCGGCAGCACAGATACGCAGTATTTT. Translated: CASSLQAGSTDTQYF.